This T cell receptor (beta chain) was profiled in a study of OX40 agonist ivuxolimab in advanced cancers. Study background: The study gave patients intravenous ivuxolimab at 0.01 to 10 mg/kg every 2 weeks. Study conclusions and caveats: At 0.1 to 3.0 mg/kg and by week 6, CD4+ and CD8+ T cells in the blood had expanded clonally. On average, a greater number of expanded clones characterised CD8+ T cells relative to CD4+.

Remarks on this clone: Its specificity is unknown.

Germline CDR1 SEHNR, CDR2 FQNEAQ (reference sequence). The CDR3 covers 12 residues. The V gene lost 2 bases and the J gene lost 2 bases, with 2 bases spanning the gap. Libraries were prepared by immunoSEQ multiplex PCR; TCRdb keeps only in-frame clonotypes and omits some of them. The table lists tens of thousands of clones, 80% to 90% of them singletons, with around half in the top ten. This TCR was sampled from an adult with an advanced solid tumor such as melanoma, head and neck, liver or kidney cancer. Sample: CD4+ or CD8+ T cells sorted from blood, taken in a trial of the OX40 agonist ivuxolimab. This chain connects TRBV7-9 to TRBJ2-3; D gene ambiguous. The CDR3 DNA sequence: TGTGCCAGCAGCTTAATCACAGATACGCAGTATTTT. Translated: CASSLITDTQYF.